This is a list of T cell receptor beta chains from one sample in a study of shared clonotypes between healthy human individuals. Some clones are missing from TCRdb's copy, which holds only in-frame ones; the method was immunoSEQ multiplex PCR. Of about 2 million clones listed, approximately 94% are singletons. Sequenced material: naive CD8+ T cells sorted from blood. These receptor sequences come from a young man in good health. Each CDR3 is given with its conserved first and last residue. A D gene is named only where the DNA matches it firmly.

j_call: TRBJ1-4
v_call: TRBV10-3
d_call: NA
cdr3_aa: CAISESLSRTANEKLFF
cdr3_nt: TGTGCCATCAGTGAATCTCTTAGTCGAACGGCTAATGAAAAACTGTTTTTT

j_call: TRBJ2-7
v_call: TRBV6-1
d_call: NA
cdr3_aa: CASSGGWGEQYF
cdr3_nt: TGTGCCAGCAGTGGGGGCTGGGGCGAGCAGTACTTC

j_call: TRBJ2-7
v_call: TRBV27
d_call: NA
cdr3_aa: CASSLDGRWVEQYF
cdr3_nt: TGTGCCAGCAGTTTAGACGGAAGATGGGTTGAGCAGTACTTC

j_call: TRBJ2-2
v_call: TRBV28
d_call: NA
cdr3_aa: CASSLLGGDGELFF
cdr3_nt: TGTGCCAGCAGTTTATTAGGGGGGGACGGGGAGCTGTTTTTT

j_call: TRBJ1-6
v_call: TRBV11-2
d_call: NA
cdr3_aa: CASSLEQGGSPLHF
cdr3_nt: TGTGCCAGCAGCTTAGAACAGGGCGGCTCACCCCTCCACTTT

j_call: TRBJ2-7
v_call: TRBV7-6
d_call: NA
cdr3_aa: CASSLVAEHYEQYF
cdr3_nt: TGTGCCAGCAGCTTGGTAGCGGAGCACTACGAGCAGTACTTC

j_call: TRBJ2-1
v_call: TRBV7-6
d_call: NA
cdr3_aa: CASSSENYNEQFF
cdr3_nt: TGTGCCAGCAGCTCAGAAAATTACAATGAGCAGTTCTTC

j_call: TRBJ1-1
v_call: TRBV10-2
d_call: NA
cdr3_aa: CASFDRNTEAFF
cdr3_nt: TGCGCCAGCTTCGACAGGAACACTGAAGCTTTCTTT

j_call: TRBJ2-7
v_call: TRBV7-9
d_call: NA
cdr3_aa: CASSYSGPTYEQYF
cdr3_nt: TGTGCCAGCAGTTACTCCGGGCCCACCTACGAGCAGTACTTC

j_call: TRBJ1-1
v_call: TRBV6-6
d_call: NA
cdr3_aa: CASSPILSEAFF
cdr3_nt: TGTGCCAGCAGTCCGATTTTGTCTGAAGCTTTCTTT